This TCR beta chain was captured in a study of STAT5B mutations in CD4+ large granular lymphocyte leukemia. Study results and limitations: 8/27 top patient clones versus 2/35 control clones were TRBV06-family. Main leukemic clonotypes were patient-specific, but about 25% appeared at low frequency elsewhere. Data were not HLA-matched across samples.

The CDR3 contains 10 residues. Trimming removed 7 bases at V and 6 bases at J, with 9 bases between. Germline values: CDR1 SQVTM, CDR2 ANQGSEA. This clone appeared a few times. Its specificity is not known. The assay was run at survey level. Generated by immunoSEQ multiplex PCR, the TCRdb table keeps only in-frame clones and is missing some. The sample contains about 32,000 clones, approximately 86% of which appear only once. The chain joins TRBV29-1 to TRBJ1-1; weak D call: TRBD1 (5 bases). Input material: CD4+ T cells from blood buffy coats. The receptor comes from a human donor in good health. CDR3 residues: CSAGAAEAFF. CDR3 nucleotide sequence: TGCAGCGCTGGGGCCGCTGAAGCTTTCTTT.